Each of the 3 T cell receptor beta chains below was sequenced from the same sample in a study of Ad26.COV2.S vaccination and SARS-CoV-2 variants. Generated by immunoSEQ multiplex PCR, the TCRdb table keeps only in-frame clones and is missing some. The sample comprises about 420,000 clones, 88% of which are singletons, and less than 4% rests with the top ten. Treatment of the sample: over 15 received Ad26.COV2.S at low or high dose, single or two shots; several received placebo; per-sample allocation not given. At day 63 after the first vaccine or placebo injection, samples were drawn. The source material was peripheral blood, sampled in a trial of Ad26.COV2.S vaccine versus placebo. Receptors originate from a person aged 18-60 years who received the Ad26.COV2.S COVID-19 vaccine or a placebo.

The chain uses TRBV30 and TRBJ1-2; D is perhaps TRBD1 (6 bases). This CDR3 has 15 residues. Germline lookup yields CDR1 GTSNPN and CDR2 SVGIG (reference sequence). V dropped 0 bases and J dropped 3 bases, with 14 bases sitting between them. The CDR3 region is CAWSVPEAGDYGYTF. The DNA for the CDR3 is TGTGCCTGGAGTGTCCCCGAAGCAGGGGACTATGGCTACACCTTC.

In its sample, this clone was seen once. The chain has TRBV7-9 and TRBJ1-1; D is perhaps TRBD1 (5 bases). Germline values: CDR1 SEHNR, CDR2 FQNEAQ (reference sequence). The CDR3 loop spans 14 amino acids. V dropped 1 base and J dropped 9 bases, with 15 bases sitting between them. The CDR3 sequence: CASSLVRVESQAFF. The CDR3 nucleotides are TGTGCCAGCAGCTTAGTCAGGGTTGAAAGTCAAGCTTTCTTT.

The V call is TRBV6-2 or TRBV6-3, the J call TRBJ1-6, with D possibly being TRBD1 (6 bases). Trimming cost V 6 bases and J 9 bases, with 18 bases left between them. The CDR3 contains 15 residues. CDR1 is MNHEY, CDR2 SVGEGT, per germline. The CDR3 DNA is TGTGCCAGCAGCCCCACAGGGTTAATTGGTTCACCCCTCCACTTT. Translation gives CASSPTGLIGSPLHF.